These T cell receptor beta chains were read from a single sample in a study of blood T cell repertoires in COVID-19. The protocol was immunoSEQ multiplex PCR, while the TCRdb copy is restricted to in-frame clones and leaves out a portion. The sample lists approximately 260,000 clones; over 80% were seen once. Sequenced material: PBMCs or T cells enriched from blood (not recorded which). These receptors were obtained from a woman aged 18-29 years who had recovered from COVID-19. Each CDR3 is given with its conserved first and last residue. Each record gives: D gene, J gene, V gene, clone size, CDR3 protein, CDR3 DNA. D genes are given only for firm matches. Clone size, where shown, is once, few, many, or a class for clones that have expanded.

. TRBJ1-2 TRBV11-2 few CASSREGGYGYTF TGTGCCAGCAGCAGGGAGGGAGGCTATGGCTACACCTTC
. TRBJ2-2 TRBV5-5 . CASSLTGNTGELFF TGTGCCAGCAGCTTGACAGGGAACACCGGGGAGCTGTTTTTT
. TRBJ1-2 TRBV28 . CASRGAGYGYTF TGTGCCAGCAGGGGCGCTGGCTATGGCTACACCTTC
TRBD1 TRBJ1-1 TRBV5-4 . CASSRQGAITEAFF TGTGCCAGCAGCCGACAGGGGGCCATCACTGAAGCTTTCTTT
. TRBJ1-2 TRBV12-3/TRBV12-4 . CASVEGLNGYTF TGTGCCAGCGTAGAGGGATTGAATGGCTACACCTTC
. TRBJ1-5 TRBV9 . CASSVVTWGGRHSHQPQHF TGTGCCAGCAGCGTAGTAACTTGGGGGGGGCGTCACAGCCACCAGCCCCAGCATTTT
TRBD1 TRBJ2-5 TRBV7-7 . CASSSTGQGYETQYF TGTGCTAGCAGCTCAACGGGACAGGGGTATGAGACCCAGTACTTC
. TRBJ1-1 TRBV19 . CATYTWGGGTEAFF TGTGCCACCTATACATGGGGAGGAGGCACTGAAGCTTTCTTT
TRBD1 TRBJ1-1 TRBV18 . CASSPFTGVTNTEAFF TGTGCCAGCTCACCGTTTACAGGGGTAACCAACACTGAAGCTTTCTTT
. TRBJ1-6 TRBV3-1/TRBV3-2 . CASSPPGGDSPLHF TGTGCCAGCAGCCCCCCAGGAGGGGATTCACCCCTCCACTTT
. TRBJ1-3 TRBV4-2 . CASSQVAGPSSGNTIYF TGTGCCAGCAGCCAAGTGGCAGGGCCAAGCTCTGGAAACACCATATATTTT
TRBD2 TRBJ2-1 TRBV5-6 . CASSPRTSGINNEQFF TGTGCCAGCAGCCCCCGGACTAGCGGGATTAACAATGAGCAGTTCTTC
. TRBJ2-7 TRBV12-3/TRBV12-4 . CASSGLTYYEQYF TGTGCCAGTTCGGGACTTACTTATTACGAGCAGTACTTC
. TRBJ1-5 TRBV7-9 . CASSSGQKQPQHF TGTGCCAGCAGCTCCGGACAGAAGCAGCCCCAGCATTTT
. TRBJ2-3 TRBV6-7 . CASMTENTDTQYF TGTGCCAGCATGACAGAGAACACAGATACGCAGTATTTT
. TRBJ1-4 TRBV5-1 . CASSPGQLQVDEKLFF TGCGCCAGCAGCCCCGGACAGCTCCAGGTCGATGAAAAACTGTTTTTT
. TRBJ1-6 TRBV9 . CASSVGAGEGSPLHF TGTGCCAGCAGCGTAGGGGCAGGGGAAGGTTCACCCCTCCACTTT
TRBD1 TRBJ1-1 TRBV28 . CASSLLRDRMNTEAFF TGTGCCAGCAGTCTTCTCCGGGACAGGATGAACACTGAAGCTTTCTTT
. TRBJ2-3 TRBV18 . CASSPTSPSTDTQYF TGTGCCAGCTCACCAACTAGTCCTAGCACAGATACGCAGTATTTT
. TRBJ2-5 TRBV11-3 few CASSSPSDGETQYF TGTGCCAGCAGCTCACCTAGCGACGGGGAGACCCAGTACTTC
. TRBJ1-5 TRBV10-2 . CASSGGLGQPQHF TGCGCCAGCAGTGGAGGGCTAGGTCAGCCCCAGCATTTT
TRBD2 TRBJ2-3 TRBV5-8 . CASSIWTSGDTQYF TGTGCCAGCAGCATCTGGACTAGCGGGGATACGCAGTATTTT
TRBD2 TRBJ2-2 TRBV9 . CASSVFSGADGVGELFF TGTGCCAGCAGCGTATTTAGCGGGGCCGATGGGGTCGGGGAGCTGTTTTTT